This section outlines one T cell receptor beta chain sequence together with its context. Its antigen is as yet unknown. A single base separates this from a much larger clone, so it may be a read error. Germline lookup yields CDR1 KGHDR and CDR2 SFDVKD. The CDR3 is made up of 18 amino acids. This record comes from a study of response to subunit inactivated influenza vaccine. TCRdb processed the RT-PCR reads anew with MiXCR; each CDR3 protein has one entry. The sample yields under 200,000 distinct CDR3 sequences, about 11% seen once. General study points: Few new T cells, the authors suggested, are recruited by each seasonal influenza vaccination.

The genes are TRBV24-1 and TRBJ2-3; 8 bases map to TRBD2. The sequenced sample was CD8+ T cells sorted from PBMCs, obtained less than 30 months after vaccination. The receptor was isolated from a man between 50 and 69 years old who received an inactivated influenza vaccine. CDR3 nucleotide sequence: TGTGCCGCCAGTGATTTGAGGTCCAGCGGGAGCAGCACAGATACGCAGTATTTT. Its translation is CAASDLRSSGSSTDTQYF.